Following are 2 T cell receptor beta chains from one sample sequenced in a study of blood T cells in healthy people across ages (dated by TCRdb to 2013 to 2016). Library preparation was by 5' RACE. TCRdb lists the instrument as Illumina HiSeq 2500. A second about 7 to 12 cycle PCR used a sample-barcoded 5' primer and a J-beta primer mix. TCRdb reanalyzed the raw reads on its own, using fastp at Q25 for trimming and MiXCR for clone calling, and kept in-frame beta chains. Rows with one shared CDR3 protein collapse into an entry with the most common genes and DNA. The sample data list about 680,000 distinct CDR3 sequences, and more than 40% of these were observed just once. Approximately 32% of the sample belongs to the ten largest clones. Sequencing was carried out using blood. These receptors were obtained from an older woman in good health.

V gene TRBV20-1 combines with J gene TRBJ2-1, with TRBD2 matching over 14 bases. The CDR3 totals 14 residues. Germline loops: CDR1 DFQATT, CDR2 SNEGSKA (reference sequence). The V segment lost 7 bases and the J segment 8 bases; nucleotides outside the gene matches: 7. The CDR3 protein is CSVGTSGREDEQFF. DNA of the CDR3: TGCAGTGTAGGGACTAGCGGGAGAGAAGATGAGCAGTTCTTC.

This clonotype was observed a handful of times. This chain joins TRBV7-2 and TRBJ1-6; no firm D call. This CDR3 is built from 15 residues. Trimming removed 1 base at V and 7 bases at J, with 11 bases between. Germline V gene sequence: CDR1 SGHTA, CDR2 FQGNSA. The CDR3 sequence: CASSLDGPGNSPLHF. The CDR3 coding sequence is TGTGCCAGCAGCTTAGACGGTCCGGGAAATTCACCCCTCCACTTT. The full variable domain, in which reference TRBV7-2 and TRBJ1-6 provide the parts outside the CDR3, is GAGVSQSPSNKVTEKGKDVELRCDPISGHTALYWYRQSLGQGLEFLIYFQGNSAPDKSGLPSDRFSAERTGGSVSTLTIQRTQQEDSAVYLCASSLDGPGNSPLHFGNGTRLTVT.